This TCR beta chain was captured by sequencing in a study of breast tumors, draining lymph nodes, adjacent tissues. Study-wide points: Tumor repertoires ranked between lymph nodes and nontumor tissue in diversity, with V and J gene preferences. Most tumor T cells seemingly derive from lymph node, then expand in tumor. Luminal-like breast cancer showed significantly higher tumor–nontumor repertoire similarity than basal-like. The lymph node origin of tumor T cells was framed as consistent with a hypothesis, not demonstrated.

Breast cancer patients provided tissue from their axillary draining lymph nodes. V trimming: 2 bases; J trimming: 3 bases; junction bases outside the gene matches: 7. CDR3 size: 16 residues. This clonotype has a count of ten or more. The antigen is not known. TCRdb reprocessed the multiplex PCR reads via MiXCR and lists one record per CDR3 protein. The data contain tens of thousands of distinct CDR3 sequences, about 20% of them seen just once; the ten biggest clones take up approximately 2.5%. This receptor was taken from a female donor with breast cancer. Some clones in this sample may be carry-over from other donors' samples. V usage is TRBV12-3 or TRBV12-4 and J usage is TRBJ1-5; 7 nucleotides line up with TRBD1. Material for sequencing was axillary lymph node tissue. Here the CDR3 reads CASSLSPGGTNQPQHF. The CDR3 DNA reads as TGTGCCAGCAGTTTATCGCCAGGGGGGACCAATCAGCCCCAGCATTTT.